These T cell receptor beta chains were read from a single sample in a study of patients and donors after allogeneic stem cell transplantation. TCRdb passed the RT-PCR reads through MiXCR, listing each CDR3 protein once. Among approximately 140,000 distinct CDR3 sequences, 30% to 45% were seen once, and the ten largest hold 40% to 55%. Sequencing used blood, either unsorted or a sorted T cell fraction (not recorded which). These receptors all come from a human donor who was either an allogeneic HSCT recipient or a stem cell or donor lymphocyte infusion donor (not recorded which). It is not recorded whose cells these are; they may come from a transplant donor. The CDR3 runs from the conserved cysteine through the conserved F or W. The D gene is left open where the match is weak. Some rows mark clone size as missing; the rest say once, few, many or name a class of expanded clone.

TRBJ2-1 . TRBV7-3 once CASSSSPWTPSYNEQFF TGTGCCAGCAGCTCAAGCCCTTGGACCCCCTCCTACAATGAGCAGTTCTTC
TRBJ2-1 TRBD1 TRBV6-5 . CASSLPGQTYNEQFF TGTGCCAGCAGCCTCCCGGGACAGACGTACAATGAGCAGTTCTTC
TRBJ2-5 TRBD1 TRBV28 . CASSFGTGQVGETQYF TGTGCCAGCAGTTTTGGGACAGGGCAAGTTGGAGAGACCCAGTACTTC
TRBJ1-2 . TRBV5-5 once CASSLFSGSNYGYTF TGTGCCAGCAGCTTGTTTTCAGGTTCGAACTATGGCTACACCTTC
TRBJ1-2 . TRBV9 . CASSVEGNGGYTF TGTGCCAGCAGCGTAGAAGGGAATGGTGGCTACACCTTC
TRBJ1-2 . TRBV12-3/TRBV12-4 few CASSLIGRGYTF TGTGCCAGCAGTTTAATTGGTAGGGGCTACACCTTC
TRBJ2-6 . TRBV12-3/TRBV12-4 . CASNKETGPEGVGANVLTF TGTGCCAGCAATAAAGAGACAGGCCCGGAAGGAGTTGGGGCCAACGTCCTGACTTTC
TRBJ1-2 . TRBV12-3/TRBV12-4 . CASSPFRGLDYGYTF TGTGCCAGCAGTCCCTTCCGGGGGCTAGACTATGGCTACACCTTC
TRBJ1-3 . TRBV12-3/TRBV12-4 few CAIPNWGPGNTIYF TGTGCCATCCCGAACTGGGGGCCTGGAAACACCATATATTTT
TRBJ1-4 . TRBV27 few CASSSRGSNEKLFF TGTGCCAGCAGCTCACGGGGAAGTAACGAAAAACTGTTTTTT
TRBJ2-3 . TRBV20-1 few CSAPLAGAGTDTQYF TGCAGTGCCCCTCTCGCAGGGGCGGGTACAGATACGCAGTATTTT
TRBJ1-2 . TRBV12-1 . CASSSGQGTANYGYTF TGTGCCAGCAGCTCCGGACAGGGGACCGCTAACTATGGCTACACCTTC
TRBJ1-1 TRBD1 TRBV12-3/TRBV12-4 once CASSQGQGEGNTEAFF TGTGCCAGCAGCCAGGGACAGGGAGAAGGGAACACTGAAGCTTTCTTT
TRBJ2-2 . TRBV4-3 . CASSQEGGQGELFF TGCGCCAGCAGCCAAGAGGGGGGACAGGGGGAGCTGTTTTTT
TRBJ2-7 TRBD1 TRBV25-1 . CASSDPTGEPYEQYF TGTGCCAGCAGTGATCCGACAGGGGAGCCCTACGAGCAGTACTTC
TRBJ1-2 . TRBV5-6 few CASSYQRGPNYGYTF TGTGCCAGCAGCTATCAGAGGGGCCCTAACTATGGCTACACCTTC
TRBJ1-6 TRBD1 TRBV27 . CATGGSSYNSPLHF TGTGCCACAGGGGGGAGCTCCTATAATTCACCCCTCCACTTT
TRBJ2-2 . TRBV15 . CATSSYGTANTGELFF TGTGCCACCAGCAGCTACGGGACGGCGAACACCGGGGAGCTGTTTTTT
TRBJ2-7 . TRBV25-1 . CASSEDTYEQYF TGTGCCAGCAGTGAAGACACCTACGAGCAGTACTTC
TRBJ1-4 . TRBV7-8 . CASSPYDEKLFF TGTGCCAGCAGCCCCTACGATGAAAAACTGTTTTTT
TRBJ2-3 . TRBV7-2 . CASSPRLGMADTQYF TGTGCCAGCAGCCCCCGGCTGGGGATGGCAGATACGCAGTATTTT
TRBJ2-5 . TRBV12-3/TRBV12-4 . CASSLDAATQYF TGTGCCAGCAGTTTAGATGCGGCGACCCAGTACTTC
TRBJ2-5 . TRBV5-1 . CASSSSQETQYF TGCGCCAGCAGCTCGTCCCAAGAGACCCAGTACTTC
TRBJ2-5 TRBD1 TRBV12-3/TRBV12-4 few CASSLEAGGETQYF TGTGCCAGCAGTTTAGAGGCAGGGGGAGAGACCCAGTACTTC
TRBJ1-2 . TRBV29-1 . CSVLGFPGYTF TGCAGCGTCCTGGGCTTCCCCGGCTACACCTTC
TRBJ1-5 . TRBV6-2/TRBV6-3 . CASSYHGGYQPQHF TGTGCCAGCAGTTACCATGGGGGCTATCAGCCCCAGCATTTT
TRBJ1-1 . TRBV5-1 many CASSGDTEAFF TGCGCCAGCAGCGGAGACACTGAAGCTTTCTTT
TRBJ2-5 . TRBV3-1 many CASCGGGPFETQYF TGTGCCAGCTGTGGGGGGGGGCCCTTTGAGACCCAGTACTTC
TRBJ1-2 . TRBV12-3/TRBV12-4 . CASSFSVSGNYGYTF TGTGCCAGCAGTTTCTCTGTGTCGGGTAACTATGGCTACACCTTC
TRBJ2-1 . TRBV10-3 . CAISGGRTRDEQFF TGTGCCATCAGTGGGGGCAGAACTAGGGATGAGCAGTTCTTC
TRBJ1-4 TRBD1 TRBV12-3/TRBV12-4 medium-sized CASRQGGGEKLFF TGTGCCAGCAGGCAGGGGGGAGGAGAAAAACTGTTTTTT
TRBJ1-3 . TRBV25-1 few CASSEYRFSGNTIYF TGTGCCAGCAGTGAATACCGGTTCTCTGGAAACACCATATATTTT
TRBJ1-2 . TRBV27 . CASSTRDAGGYTF TGTGCCAGCAGTACTCGGGACGCCGGTGGCTACACCTTC
TRBJ1-4 . TRBV20-1 . CSARDHEKLFF TGCAGTGCTAGAGACCATGAAAAACTGTTTTTT
TRBJ2-7 TRBD1 TRBV6-2/TRBV6-3 . CASSSGQGGEQYF TGTGCCAGCAGTTCCGGACAGGGAGGTGAGCAGTACTTC
TRBJ2-5 . TRBV9 . CASTPGGLEETQYF TGTGCCAGCACCCCTGGGGGGTTGGAAGAGACCCAGTACTTC
TRBJ2-2 . TRBV5-1 few CASSSFSYGDTGELFF TGCGCCAGCAGCTCATTCTCCTACGGGGACACCGGGGAGCTGTTTTTT
TRBJ1-2 . TRBV7-8 . CASSFRSGDGYTF TGTGCCAGCAGCTTTCGTAGCGGAGATGGCTACACCTTC
TRBJ2-1 TRBD2 TRBV2 . CASISQIAGGPSEQFF TGTGCCAGCATCTCTCAAATAGCGGGGGGGCCGAGTGAGCAGTTCTTC
TRBJ1-1 . TRBV7-8 . CASSTSWTGNTEAFF TGTGCCAGCAGCACCTCCTGGACGGGGAACACTGAAGCTTTCTTT
TRBJ1-5 . TRBV7-2 . CASSSEQGYQPQHF TGTGCCAGCAGCTCAGAACAGGGCTATCAGCCCCAGCATTTT
TRBJ1-1 . TRBV10-3 few CAIRNGVGSNTEAFF TGTGCCATCAGGAACGGGGTGGGCTCGAACACTGAAGCTTTCTTT
TRBJ2-7 . TRBV29-1 . CSVASGEQYF TGCAGCGTTGCCTCGGGCGAGCAGTACTTC
TRBJ1-6 . TRBV9 . CASSVGYNSPLHF TGTGCCAGCAGCGTGGGGTATAATTCACCCCTCCACTTT
TRBJ1-5 TRBD1 TRBV10-3 few CAISVGTGPDQPQHF TGTGCCATCAGTGTGGGGACAGGGCCAGATCAGCCCCAGCATTTT
TRBJ2-2 TRBD2 TRBV12-3/TRBV12-4 . CASSLGSGGSYTGELFF TGTGCCAGCAGTTTAGGTAGCGGGGGCTCCTACACCGGGGAGCTGTTTTTT
TRBJ1-2 . TRBV5-1 . CASSLVGASYGYTF TGCGCCAGCAGCTTGGTCGGTGCAAGCTATGGCTACACCTTC
TRBJ2-1 TRBD2 TRBV12-3/TRBV12-4 once CASSLGGTSKFF TGTGCCAGCAGTTTGGGCGGGACTAGCAAGTTCTTC
TRBJ2-1 TRBD2 TRBV7-9 . CASSRTSGGAVNEQFF TGTGCCAGCAGTCGGACTAGCGGGGGGGCCGTCAATGAGCAGTTCTTC
TRBJ1-2 . TRBV7-2 . CASSPTDGNYGYTF TGTGCCAGCAGCCCAACGGACGGGAACTATGGCTACACCTTC
TRBJ2-7 . TRBV6-2/TRBV6-3 . CASSQRIGASYEQYF TGTGCCAGCAGCCAGCGTATAGGGGCCTCCTACGAGCAGTACTTC
TRBJ1-6 . TRBV28 few CASSPFRGSPLHF TGTGCCAGCAGCCCCTTCAGGGGATCACCCCTCCACTTT
TRBJ1-2 . TRBV7-8 few CASSSSWTETNYGYTF TGTGCCAGCAGCTCCAGTTGGACAGAAACCAACTATGGCTACACCTTC
TRBJ2-1 . TRBV21-1 . CASRKPTDSSSYNEQFF TGTGCCAGCAGGAAACCTACAGATTCGAGCTCCTACAATGAGCAGTTCTTC
TRBJ1-2 . TRBV6-5 . CASSKGPYGYTF TGTGCCAGCAGTAAGGGACCTTATGGCTACACCTTC
TRBJ1-5 TRBD1 TRBV28 few CASSLPDRGWNQPQHF TGTGCCAGCAGTTTACCGGACAGGGGGTGGAATCAGCCCCAGCATTTT
TRBJ2-3 . TRBV9 . CASSVGGVRPYTDTQYF TGTGCCAGCAGCGTCGGAGGGGTCAGACCATACACAGATACGCAGTATTTT